Here is one T cell receptor (beta chain) with its context. As yet, its antigen is unknown. These data come from a study of shared clonotypes between healthy human individuals. Sequenced by immunoSEQ multiplex PCR; TCRdb stores in-frame clones only, minus some. The sample has some 2,000,000 clones; roughly 95% are singletons. CDR1 WSHSY and CDR2 SAAADI come from the germline V gene. The length of the CDR3 is 14 residues. V shed 5 bases and J shed 0 bases, with 10 bases lying between them. General study findings and limits: Sorted-subset samples were not fully sequenced, rarefaction indicated. Estimated richness was generally greater in naive than memory subsets. Among donors, sharing of clonotypes was expected to be affected by sequencing depth.

Sequenced sample: naive CD4+ T cells sorted from blood. Subset given: CD45RA+ positively selected. The receptor was derived from a man younger than 30 in good health. The gene calls are TRBV10-2 and TRBJ1-1; D gene uncertain. CDR3 sequence (DNA): TGCGCCAGCAGTTTAGAGGCACTGAACACTGAAGCTTTCTTT. Its protein is CASSLEALNTEAFF.